This T cell receptor beta chain is from a study of blood T cell repertoires in COVID-19. On the study more broadly: Whether acute or convalescent, the COVID-19 samples came from the United States, Italy and Spain.

The CDR3 consists of 15 residues. CDR1 and CDR2 from the germline V gene are SGHVS and FQNEAQ. Trimming stripped 1 base from V and 5 bases from J, with 15 bases between. The table came from immunoSEQ multiplex PCR; TCRdb's copy has only in-frame clones and leaves some out. The table has 52,000 or so clones, approximately 80% seen once. This receptor was identified in a man between 45 and 60 years old with active or convalescent COVID-19. Material: peripheral blood. The chain recombines TRBV7-8 with TRBJ2-7; the D is unclear. The CDR3 nucleotides read TGTGCCAGCAGCTTAGATAGAACGAGGTCCGACGAGCAGTACTTC. It translates to CASSLDRTRSDEQYF. The full variable domain, completed using reference TRBV7-8 and TRBJ2-7, is GAGVSQSPRYKVAKRGQDVALRCDPISGHVSLFWYQQALGQGPEFLTYFQNEAQLDKSGLPSDRFFAERPEGSVSTLKIQRTQQEDSAVYLCASSLDRTRSDEQYFGPGTRLTVT.